Listed here are 19 T cell receptor beta chains from one sample, sequenced in a study of spatial heterogeneity in lung cancer. Study results and caveats: Expanded alpha and beta TCR counts within tumors tracked tumor mutation counts.

TCRdb ran MiXCR on the 5' RACE reads and lists one entry per CDR3 protein. The repertoire has about 28,000 distinct CDR3 sequences, approximately 6.5% of them found once; the top ten carry around 26%. Which antigens these TCRs recognize remains unknown. Time point noted: sample taken at primary tumor resection. The sample here was lung tumor tissue, taken at surgery. These TCRs come from a male donor with early-stage non-small cell lung cancer.

This chain links TRBV29-1 with TRBJ2-5; TRBD2 aligns across 11 bases. The CDR3 length is 14 residues. Germline V CDR1 and CDR2: SQVTM, ANQGSEA. V was pared by 5 bases and J by 1 base, with 3 bases of the junction left unmatched. The CDR3 DNA follows: TGCAGCGTTCTGACTAGCGGGGCCCAAGAGACCCAGTACTTC. As protein: CSVLTSGAQETQYF.

This clonotype has ten or more counts. This is likely a read error, given that the CDR3 carries no conserved phenylalanine or tryptophan at its end. The limits of the CDR3 on the DNA are not certain, so only TCRdb's listed CDR3 is given. The chain combines TRBV12-3 or TRBV12-4 with TRBJ2-5; whether TRBD2, the table's D call, matches the DNA was not checked. The CDR3 totals 16 residues, both ends included. This CDR3 reads CASSWTSGGTYQETQY.

This clonotype was detected many times. CDR3 residues: CASSLEAQGVSQYF. The CDR3 bases are TGTGCCAGCAGTTTAGAGGCGCAGGGAGTGTCCCAGTACTTC. The chain is built from TRBV12-3 or TRBV12-4 and TRBJ2-5; the D gene could be TRBD1 or TRBD2 (5 bases each). The CDR3 is 14 amino acids. V was pared by 1 base and J by 9 bases, with 15 bases between.

The sample holds a few counts of this clonotype. The chain has TRBV20-1 and TRBJ2-1; the D gene could be TRBD1 or TRBD2 (6 bases each). CDR1 is DFQATT, CDR2 SNEGSKA, per germline (reference sequence). The CDR3 has 16 amino acids. The V and J ends lost 0 bases and 4 bases respectively, with 16 bases between them. For the CDR3, the DNA is TGCAGTGCTAGAGATCTGGGCAGGGGAGGTTACAATGAGCAGTTCTTC. This sequence encodes CSARDLGRGGYNEQFF.

In its sample, this clonotype was seen many times. The chain combines TRBV15 with TRBJ1-5; weak D call: TRBD1 (6 bases). Germline lookup yields CDR1 LNHNV and CDR2 YYDKDF (reference sequence). The germline V and J ends were trimmed by 8 bases and 0 bases, with 17 bases remaining between them. The CDR3 covers 16 residues. The CDR3 DNA reads TGTGCCACCCACCAAGGGGGTGACAGTAGCAATCAGCCCCAGCATTTT. Amino acid sequence: CATHQGGDSSNQPQHF.

The table lists this clonotype with many counts. The V gene is TRBV9, the J gene TRBJ2-3; a weak D match, TRBD1 (7 bases). The V end was cut by 5 bases, the J end by 4 bases, with 17 bases between. Germline CDR1 is SGDLS and CDR2 is YYNGEE. CDR3 length: 15 residues. The CDR3 nucleotides are TGTGCCAGCAGTGAACAGGGGCGCGGGGCAGATACGCAGTATTTT. Protein sequence: CASSEQGRGADTQYF.

This clonotype was counted between two and nine times. V usage is TRBV5-1 and J usage is TRBJ1-1; D perhaps matches TRBD1 (5 bases). This CDR3 comprises 13 residues. Trimming took off 1 base at V and 3 bases at J, with 7 bases between the two ends. The germline gives CDR1 SGHRS, CDR2 YFSETQ. CDR3 sequence (DNA): TGCGCCAGCAGCTTGAGGGGCGACACTGAAGCTTTCTTT. This encodes CASSLRGDTEAFF.

The sample holds a few counts of this clonotype. Here the CDR3 reads CASSRQSVSTEAFF. The CDR3 DNA reads as TGTGCCAGCAGTCGACAGAGTGTGAGCACTGAAGCTTTCTTT. The chain links TRBV6-5 to TRBJ1-1, with a tentative D call TRBD1 (5 bases). The germline V gene has CDR1 MNHEY and CDR2 SVGAGI. The ends were cut back, 5 bases at V and 4 bases at J, with 14 bases in the middle. The CDR3 covers 14 residues.

This clonotype occurred many times. V is TRBV5-1 and J is TRBJ1-1, with D unresolved. The CDR3 is 14 residues long. Germline loops: CDR1 SGHRS, CDR2 YFSETQ. V was trimmed by 1 base and J by 0 bases, leaving 7 bases between them. This CDR3 reads CASSLSSLNTEAFF. The CDR3, as DNA: TGCGCCAGCAGCTTGTCTTCGCTGAACACTGAAGCTTTCTTT.

This clonotype occurred a few times. This chain uses TRBV30 with TRBJ2-7, with 7 bases lining up with TRBD1. After removal of 4 bases from V and 0 bases from J, the junction contained 3 bases not matched to a gene. This CDR3 region has 13 residues. Germline CDR1 is GTSNPN and CDR2 is SVGIG (reference sequence). CDR3 nucleotides: TGTGCCTGGACTGACAGGGACTCCTACGAGCAGTACTTC. Its translation is CAWTDRDSYEQYF.

In this sample, this clonotype turned up many times. This chain links TRBV27 with TRBJ2-7; D is perhaps TRBD1 (5 bases). Germline values: CDR1 MNHEY, CDR2 SMNVEV (reference sequence). Trimming took 1 base from V and 8 from J, leaving 12 bases between them. The CDR3 runs to 13 residues. CDR3 protein: CASSLLVGRKQYF. The CDR3 DNA follows: TGTGCCAGCAGTTTATTAGTGGGGCGGAAGCAGTACTTC.

This clonotype was observed a few times. The gene calls are TRBV6-2 or TRBV6-3 and TRBJ2-7; possibly TRBD1 for D (6 bases). The V and J ends lost 10 bases and 5 bases respectively, with 24 bases between them. CDR1 and CDR2 from the germline V gene are MNHEY and SVGEGT. This CDR3 is 15 amino acids long. The CDR3 loop reads CATHPPTGTLNEQYF. CDR3 nucleotide sequence: TGTGCCACCCATCCGCCGACCGGGACACTCAACGAGCAGTACTTC.

This clonotype was observed at least ten times. The rearrangement joins TRBV3-1 to TRBJ2-1; D is unclear. CDR3 length equals 12 residues. Germline V lookup: CDR1 LGHDT, CDR2 YNNKEL (reference sequence). V was trimmed by 2 bases and J by 9 bases, leaving 8 bases between them. The DNA of the CDR3 is TGTGCCAGCAGCCAATTGGATGGTGAGCAGTTCTTC. Its translation: CASSQLDGEQFF.

This clonotype came up a few times. The chain is built from TRBV7-2 and TRBJ1-1, with a tentative D call TRBD1 (6 bases). CDR3 length: 16 residues. The V gene's germline CDR1 is SGHTA and CDR2 FQGNSA. Trimming pared 4 bases from V and 0 bases from J, leaving 15 bases between. DNA of the CDR3: TGTGCCAGCAGCTCACCCTCAGGACAGCTGAACACTGAAGCTTTCTTT. Translation: CASSSPSGQLNTEAFF.

This clonotype was recorded many times. The chain links TRBV5-5 to TRBJ1-5; 9 nucleotides align to TRBD1. Per germline, CDR1 SGHKS and CDR2 YYEKEE (reference sequence). J gave up 5 bases and V 1 base, and 7 bases lay outside the gene matches. The CDR3 contains 16 residues. CDR3 amino acids: CASSLSGTGTHQPQHF. The CDR3 nucleotides are TGTGCCAGCAGCTTGAGCGGGACAGGGACTCATCAGCCCCAGCATTTT.

The gene calls are TRBV4-2 and TRBJ1-2, with no clear D. V shed 0 bases and J shed 5 bases, with 16 bases lying between them. Germline V gene lookup returns CDR1 LGHNA and CDR2 YNFKEQ. The CDR3 covers 16 residues. Here the CDR3 reads CASSQEPSGFVYGYTF. Written as DNA, the CDR3 is TGTGCCAGCAGCCAAGAACCATCCGGGTTTGTTTATGGCTACACCTTC.

The chain combines TRBV4-2 with TRBJ2-1; 14 bases are shared with TRBD2. Germline assignment: CDR1 LGHNA and CDR2 YNFKEQ. V lost 4 bases, J lost 9 bases, and 8 bases stayed unmatched. The CDR3 runs 16 residues. The CDR3 sequence is CASSRTTSGGAPEQFF. CDR3 nucleotide sequence: TGTGCCAGCAGCCGAACGACTAGCGGGGGGGCCCCTGAGCAGTTCTTC.

This clonotype occurred many times. V and J are TRBV7-9 and TRBJ2-1, with D uncertain. Trimming left V 3 bases short and J 8 bases short, with 2 bases between. The CDR3 consists of 10 residues. Germline V CDR1 and CDR2: SEHNR, FQNEAQ (reference sequence). CDR3 sequence (DNA): TGTGCCAGCAGCTTTGATGAGCAGTTCTTC. Its protein is CASSFDEQFF.

The chain is built from TRBV7-2 and TRBJ1-6; no firm D call. Trimming took off 1 base at V and 7 bases at J, with 11 bases between the two ends. The CDR3 extends over 15 amino acids. Germline values: CDR1 SGHTA, CDR2 FQGNSA. CDR3 protein: CASSLDSTPNSPLHF. The CDR3, as DNA: TGTGCCAGCAGCTTAGACTCCACACCGAATTCACCCCTCCACTTT.